This T cell receptor beta chain stems from a study of radiation and T cells in renal cell carcinoma. The count of this clone is one. The CDR3 consists of 15 residues. In germline, CDR1 is MNHEY, CDR2 SMNVEV (reference sequence). V was shortened by 3 bases and J by 0 bases, with 12 bases between the two germline ends. The assay was immunoSEQ multiplex PCR, and TCRdb's table has in-frame clones only and misses some. The sample yields 100,000 to 150,000 clones, 88% seen once. The time point was: blood 2 weeks post-SBRT. The treatment denotes: 15 Gy SBRT to primary tumor, nephrectomy 4 weeks later. The clonotype comes from a woman in her seventies with renal cell carcinoma. The chain uses TRBV27 and TRBJ2-7, with D possibly TRBD2 on 7 matching bases. This material consisted of blood, taken from a patient whose treatment included radiotherapy and nephrectomy. CDR3 DNA sequence: TGTGCCAGCAGTTTCGGGGGGCGTAGCTCCTACGAGCAGTACTTC. This translates into CASSFGGRSSYEQYF.